The entry below gives a single T cell receptor (beta chain) sequence along with its context. Its antigen is still unknown. Per-base qualities were not stored, and no clone one base away is much larger. The library was generated by the immunoSEQ multiplex PCR assay. For the multiplex PCR, a mixture combining 60 forward primers for TCR Vbeta segments and 13 reverse primers for TCR Jbeta segments was used. The CDR3 region of rearranged TCR beta genes was amplified from genomic DNA with a multiplex PCR assay. The amplified TCR beta libraries were sequenced on the Illumina HiSeq System as 87-base-pair reads. On the study's bioinformatics: Across the 600 to 700 repertoires, a later analysis counted around 80 million unique TCR beta chains, around 11 million of which were shared by at least two donors. To remove PCR and sequencing errors, raw reads were error-corrected and collapsed into unique sequences using a nearest-neighbor algorithm that merged closely related sequences. To assign V, D and J gene segments, CDR3 sequences were aligned to IMGT reference sequences. For a sequence to be retained, a match of at least six nucleotides was required to both a V gene segment and a J gene segment. Rearrangements were called productive when the CDR3 lacked stop codons and stayed in frame with V and J; all others were non-productive. Following IMGT convention, CDR3 was defined as the stretch from the second conserved V-encoded cysteine up to the conserved J-encoded phenylalanine. In an earlier analysis of 550 to 650 of the donors, sequences lacking an unambiguous match to a single V gene segment were excluded. An earlier analysis of a few hundred of the donors called V segments functional above 56.7% productive rearrangements and segregating when the between-donor standard deviation exceeded 5%. A statistical classification framework was built for diagnosing cytomegalovirus status from the catalog of TCR beta chain sequences. V and J gene assignment, in a later analysis, came from comparing TCR nucleotide sequences with IMGT/GENE-DB human TR gene sequences. In a later analysis, CDR3 sequences and most-parsimonious VDJ recombination scenarios were assigned using the TCRdist pipeline. In a later analysis, each TCR beta chain was defined by its CDR3 amino acid sequence together with its V-gene family, and reads without a unique V-gene family were excluded. To address suspected cross-contamination and a sequencing artifact, a later analysis removed 550 to 750 highly shared, low-generation-probability nucleotide sequences. In a later analysis, a clonal expansion index for each public chain was calculated from normalized within-repertoire ranks of inferred template counts. In a later analysis, generation probabilities were computed using a VDJ recombination model fitted to out-of-frame rearrangements, and the results were checked against IGoR. A later analysis scored TCR-TCR, TCR-HLA and TCR-CMV co-occurrence with hypergeometric tests, applying a repertoire-size bias correction to TCR pairs. A later analysis estimated false discovery rates by permuting HLA or CMV assignments 20 times. A later analysis grouped co-occurring TCRs with DBSCAN, adding TCRdist sequence similarity when clustering within HLA-allele-positive subsets. For co-occurrence clustering, repertoires with fewer than 30,000 or more than 120,000 public chains were excluded, along with five repertoires with anomalous nucleotide sharing. TCRdb retrieved this table from immuneACCESS and kept in-frame rearrangements only. Not all clones are present; in checked studies, unresolved V genes account for under half, and no reason is known for the remainder. That table supplies the V and J calls and clone size; D and trimming were determined from the DNA. Counted in this sample were 99,000 or so clones; approximately 80% of them appeared once. About 5.3% of the sample comes from the top ten.

This entry belongs to a study of cytomegalovirus exposure and HLA in healthy donors (dated by TCRdb to the late 2010s). Concerning the study at large: In an earlier analysis of roughly 500 of the donors, under 300 Gb of sequence data and approximately 120 million unique TCR beta sequences from roughly 180 million T cells were reported. An early release that covered around 590 HLA-typed donors contained approximately 290 gigabases of sequencing data and 80 million or so unique TCR sequences. Of the 300 to 500 genotyped donors, roughly 76% were placed in the genetic ancestry cluster associated with self-reported Caucasian donors. The study aimed to test whether signatures of past pathogen exposure could be identified by cataloging public T cell receptors. The study used immunosequencing to profile the T cell repertoires of approximately 640 subjects and linked those repertoires to cytomegalovirus serostatus. In addition to the first cohort of 650 to 750 subjects, a separate validation cohort of around 110 different subjects was used. High-throughput TCR immunosequencing, statistical association of individual TCRs with disease status, and machine learning were combined to predict cytomegalovirus infection status. In a later analysis, previously published TCR beta repertoires from more than 500 donors were re-analyzed and high-resolution HLA genotyping was added so that TCR occurrence patterns could be studied. Rather than using new phenotypic data, the later analysis identified candidate immune exposures from TCR beta sequences and from how often those sequences occurred across donors. An earlier analysis of 500 to 750 of the donors applied high-throughput TCR beta sequencing to assess whether each TCR beta V gene segment acted as functional or pseudogenic. Donor age, sex, ethnicity and CMV serostatus were compiled together with the repertoire data. In a later genetic analysis, genome-wide SNP genotypes for about 65% of the 666 donors were used, and that subset was treated as a discovery cohort. Every discovery cohort repertoire had been produced on one sequencing platform. Class I and class II HLA loci were covered by the typing at four-digit resolution. Typing coverage differed by locus: A, B, C, DRB1 and DQB1 were typed in about 629-630 donors, DQA1 in roughly 510, DPA1 in approximately 610, and DPB1 in 472. Because of strong linkage in the cohort, five DR-DQ haplotypes were treated as single units for association and clustering. Among a few hundred genotyped donors of the cohort, an average of roughly 240,000 unique TCR beta nucleotide sequences were sequenced per donor, roughly 18% of them non-productive. Broad study findings and their caveats: Most CMV-associated TCR beta chains appeared to be HLA-restricted in a later analysis, and the HLA associations seemed to be driven largely by CMV exposure. Correlated functional status among segregating V segments might reflect linkage disequilibrium, but an unknown experimental factor could not be ruled out. In a later analysis, several top co-occurrence clusters were reported to appear linked to parvovirus B19, influenza, CMV and Epstein-Barr virus. The presence/absence analyses assumed that sequencing depth was roughly uniform across donors, and that assumption may not be true. In a later analysis, the rate of TCR association differed among HLA loci, with DRB1 alleles having the most associated TCRs and HLA-C alleles having the fewest. A few of the identified cytomegalovirus-associated TCR beta chains were confirmed in vitro to be specific for cytomegalovirus antigens. Because HLA typing was unavailable for some donors at each locus, only the typed subset was used in association tests. At a false discovery rate of 0.05, a later analysis linked 15,000 to 20,000 TCR beta sequences to specific HLA alleles. This cohort had only TCR beta chains sequenced, and the lack of alpha or paired-chain data limited which features could be detected. The study gave a list of about 170 TCR beta chains associated with cytomegalovirus. An association between a missense DCLRE1C variant and V-gene and J-gene trimming of TCR beta chains was found in a later genetic analysis and replicated in an independent cohort. CMV serostatus was the only immune exposure information available for the cohort. When HLA alleles, especially DR and DQ, strongly co-occurred, attributing TCR associations to individual alleles was difficult. A cluster of highly shared sequence variants was judged likely to be a technical artifact of the sequencing pipeline. According to a later genetic analysis, donors in an Asian-associated ancestry cluster had fewer N-insertions in productive TCRs than the roughly 700-donor mean. In a later analysis, HLA-associated TCR beta chains showed more clonal expansion and lower generation probabilities than non-associated chains that were equally common. The authors suggested that the approach could potentially be extended to other disease states and immunological phenotypes. Some IMGT-functional V segments, including TRBV6-2 and TRBV6-3, could not be distinguished by the 87-base-pair reads and were therefore excluded. In both the original and validation cohorts, the classifier was reported to diagnose cytomegalovirus status with high specificity and sensitivity. A further reported finding was that TCR beta sequences accurately predicted the HLA-A and HLA-B alleles for most subjects in the first cohort. In an earlier analysis of fewer than 700 of the donors, most TCR beta V segments appeared in productive rearrangements about 90% or about 30% of the time, broadly matching IMGT annotations. Most TCR sequences were observed very rarely across donors, whereas some public TCRs were present in many individuals. Because counts were too low, roughly 18 rarely observed V segments, including chromosome 9 orphons, were left out of the earlier analysis of 500 to 650 of the donors.

From the cysteine up to the phenylalanine, the CDR3 has a length of 16 residues. The DNA shown is the 48-base CDR3, in frame from base 1. V drops 1 base and J drops 6 bases, leaving 18 bases in between. Based on the germline V gene, the CDR1 and CDR2 sequences are SGHTA and FQGNSA. The cohort comprised fewer than 700 healthy bone marrow donors. Cohort members were all nominally healthy when sampled, although unrecorded immune exposures were likely present. The donor tested CMV seronegative and was one of the 352 seronegative cohort members. A peripheral blood sample was provided by each donor, and peripheral blood mononuclear cells were used for TCR beta sequencing. Genomic DNA extraction from the blood cell samples was performed with the Qiagen DNeasy Blood Extraction Kit.

The chain links TRBV7-2 with TRBJ2-5; TRBD1 might be the D gene, on 6 matching bases. Sequenced material: PBMCs. This receptor was obtained from a male donor in good health and CMV-seronegative. The nucleotide sequence reads TGTGCCAGCAGCTTAGACGGTGACAGGCGTAGAAAGACCCAGTACTTC. Translated, this is CASSLDGDRRRKTQYF.